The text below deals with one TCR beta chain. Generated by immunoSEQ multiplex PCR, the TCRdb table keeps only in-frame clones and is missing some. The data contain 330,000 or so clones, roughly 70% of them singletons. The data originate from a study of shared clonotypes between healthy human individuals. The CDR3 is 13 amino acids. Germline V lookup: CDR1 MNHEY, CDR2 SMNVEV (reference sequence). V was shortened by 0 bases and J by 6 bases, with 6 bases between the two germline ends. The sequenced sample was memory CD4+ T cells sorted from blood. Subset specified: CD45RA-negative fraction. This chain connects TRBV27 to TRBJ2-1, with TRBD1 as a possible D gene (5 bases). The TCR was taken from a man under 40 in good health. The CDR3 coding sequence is TGTGCCAGCAGTTTATCGGGGCGCAATGAGCAGTTCTTC. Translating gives CASSLSGRNEQFF.